The source of this T cell receptor beta chain is a study of blood T cell repertoires in COVID-19. This clone was seen only once. The ends were cut back, 0 bases at V and 3 bases at J, with 15 bases in the middle. The CDR3 spans 16 residues. CDR1 is SQVTM and CDR2 is ANQGSEA in the germline V gene. Only in-frame clones appear in the TCRdb table, and some are missing; sequencing was by immunoSEQ multiplex PCR. This table holds around 170,000 clones, approximately 85% found once. The J gene is TRBJ2-1, the V gene TRBV29-1, with TRBD1 as a possible D gene (6 bases). The source of this sequence is a woman aged 25 to 45 who had recovered from COVID-19. The sample taken for sequencing was PBMCs or T cells enriched from blood (not recorded which). CDR3 amino acids: CSVEDGAGELYNEQFF. The DNA for the CDR3 is TGCAGCGTTGAAGACGGAGCAGGGGAACTCTACAATGAGCAGTTCTTC.